A selection of T cell receptor beta chains follows, all from one sample in a study of T cells in Graves' hyperthyroidism and ophthalmopathy. TCRdb re-analysed the multiplex PCR reads in MiXCR, keeping a single row per CDR3 protein. The data contain around 290,000 distinct CDR3 sequences, about 14% of them singletons. Sequenced sample: blood. Receptor source: a woman in her 30s with Graves' hyperthyroidism that later progressed to Graves' ophthalmopathy. Both conserved end residues are part of each CDR3. The D gene is left open where the match is weak. Clone size appears in some rows only: once, few, many, or a class for an expanded clone.

TRBV20-1	-	-	TRBJ2-3	CSAHGWATTSTDTQYF	TGCAGTGCTCACGGCTGGGCGACCACTAGCACAGATACGCAGTATTTT
TRBV27	-	many	TRBJ1-3	CASSRDSKSGNTIYF	TGTGCCAGCAGCCGAGACAGCAAGTCTGGAAACACCATATATTTT
TRBV28	-	many	TRBJ2-7	CASSGQSSSYEQYF	TGTGCCAGCAGTGGGCAGAGTAGCTCCTACGAGCAGTACTTC
TRBV7-9	TRBD1	many	TRBJ1-2	CASSLNEDRRDGYTF	TGTGCCAGCAGCTTGAACGAGGACAGGAGAGATGGCTACACCTTC
TRBV5-1	TRBD1	-	TRBJ2-7	CASSLGQQGNEQYF	TGCGCCAGCAGCTTGGGGCAACAGGGGAACGAGCAGTACTTC
TRBV7-2	TRBD2	many	TRBJ2-1	CASSLPGAGGSNEQFF	TGTGCCAGCAGCCTACCAGGAGCGGGAGGATCTAATGAGCAGTTCTTC
TRBV27	TRBD2	-	TRBJ2-7	CASSPGLNYERYF	TGTGCCAGCAGTCCGGGACTAAACTACGAGCGGTACTTC
TRBV5-4	TRBD2	many	TRBJ2-3	CASSFRAGANTDTQYF	TGTGCCAGCAGCTTTAGAGCGGGAGCTAACACAGATACGCAGTATTTT
TRBV7-8	-	many	TRBJ2-5	CASSPSGWEQETQYF	TGTGCCAGCAGCCCCAGCGGGTGGGAACAAGAGACCCAGTACTTC
TRBV18	-	many	TRBJ2-4	CASSQERASSNIQYF	TGTGCCAGCTCACAAGAGCGGGCCTCCTCAAACATTCAGTACTTC
TRBV28	-	many	TRBJ1-2	CASSLAKPRGYTF	TGTGCCAGCAGTTTAGCCAAACCGAGAGGCTACACCTTC
TRBV20-1	TRBD2	many	TRBJ2-3	CSARRPPGGSGPADTQYF	TGCAGTGCGAGGCGGCCTCCGGGGGGAAGCGGCCCAGCGGATACGCAGTATTTT
TRBV14	-	many	TRBJ2-3	CASSHPRRSLSTDTQYF	TGTGCCAGCAGCCACCCTAGGCGGAGTTTAAGCACAGATACGCAGTATTTT
TRBV20-1	-	many	TRBJ1-2	CSALGGGNGYTF	TGCAGTGCTCTAGGGGGGGGGAATGGCTACACCTTC
TRBV11-2	-	many	TRBJ2-3	CASSFPYPNGTITDTQYF	TGTGCCAGCAGCTTTCCGTATCCGAACGGGACGATCACAGATACGCAGTATTTT
TRBV12-3/TRBV12-4	-	many	TRBJ2-1	CASSPSGNYNEQFF	TGTGCCAGCAGTCCCAGCGGAAACTACAATGAGCAGTTCTTC
TRBV12-3/TRBV12-4	TRBD2	many	TRBJ2-2	CASSLVRESAGELFF	TGTGCCAGCAGTTTGGTGCGGGAGTCTGCCGGGGAGCTGTTTTTT
TRBV4-1	-	-	TRBJ2-4	CASSLEKWENIQYF	TGCGCCAGCAGCCTCGAAAAGTGGGAAAACATTCAGTACTTC
TRBV7-2	-	many	TRBJ1-2	CASSLEPASGYTF	TGTGCCAGCAGCTTAGAACCCGCGAGCGGCTACACCTTC
TRBV27	TRBD1	many	TRBJ2-7	CASSLGQGVYEQYF	TGTGCCAGCAGTTTAGGGCAGGGGGTGTACGAGCAGTACTTC
TRBV20-1	TRBD2	few	TRBJ2-7	CSARAGLAGGNYEQYF	TGCAGTGCTAGGGCGGGACTAGCGGGAGGGAACTACGAGCAGTACTTC
TRBV4-2	TRBD2	few	TRBJ2-3	CASSPGGRAGGTDTQYF	TGTGCCAGCAGCCCTGGGGGTCGAGCGGGAGGCACAGATACGCAGTATTTT
TRBV12-3/TRBV12-4	-	many	TRBJ2-5	CASSLNSGGRETQYF	TGTGCCAGCAGTTTGAATAGTGGGGGCCGGGAGACCCAGTACTTC
TRBV20-1	-	many	TRBJ2-7	CSARRRVSYEQYF	TGCAGTGCTAGAAGGAGGGTATCCTACGAGCAGTACTTC
TRBV7-2	-	many	TRBJ1-5	CASRPRTDSNQPQHF	TGTGCCAGCAGGCCTCGGACGGATAGCAATCAGCCCCAGCATTTT
TRBV6-1	TRBD1	many	TRBJ1-2	CASSPGQGKDTF	TGTGCCAGCAGTCCGGGACAGGGGAAGGACACCTTC
TRBV12-3/TRBV12-4	-	few	TRBJ2-1	CASSFSEQFF	TGTGCCAGCAGTTTCAGCGAGCAGTTCTTC
TRBV5-5	TRBD2	few	TRBJ2-7	CASRLANYEQYF	TGTGCCAGCAGACTAGCGAACTACGAGCAGTACTTC
TRBV7-2	-	many	TRBJ2-3	CASSRPLHTQYF	TGTGCCAGCAGCCGACCCCTCCATACGCAGTATTTT
TRBV27	TRBD1	many	TRBJ1-2	CASSELGTALTSTMGYTF	TGTGCCAGCAGTGAGTTAGGGACAGCCCTCACTAGTACTATGGGCTACACCTTC
TRBV27	TRBD2	-	TRBJ2-4	CASSFRTSGNIQYF	TGTGCCAGCAGTTTCCGTACTAGCGGCAACATTCAGTACTTC
TRBV4-1	-	-	TRBJ2-1	CASSQVSSGNEQFF	TGCGCCAGCAGCCAAGTGAGTAGCGGTAATGAGCAGTTCTTC
TRBV27	TRBD2	many	TRBJ2-7	CASSFLGLAGGPGEQYF	TGTGCCAGCAGTTTTCTCGGACTAGCGGGAGGACCGGGCGAGCAGTACTTC
TRBV7-9	-	many	TRBJ2-5	CASSLVLQETQYF	TGTGCCAGCAGCTTAGTTCTTCAAGAGACCCAGTACTTC
TRBV4-1	-	-	TRBJ1-1	CASSQWDGGNTEAFF	TGCGCCAGCAGCCAATGGGATGGGGGGAACACTGAAGCTTTCTTT
TRBV11-1	-	-	TRBJ2-3	CASSLERTDTQYF	TGTGCCAGCAGCCTCGAGAGAACAGATACGCAATATTTT
TRBV6-2/TRBV6-3	TRBD2	many	TRBJ2-1	CASSSPQLTSGRSNEQFF	TGTGCCAGCAGTTCTCCTCAATTGACTAGCGGGAGAAGTAATGAGCAGTTCTTC